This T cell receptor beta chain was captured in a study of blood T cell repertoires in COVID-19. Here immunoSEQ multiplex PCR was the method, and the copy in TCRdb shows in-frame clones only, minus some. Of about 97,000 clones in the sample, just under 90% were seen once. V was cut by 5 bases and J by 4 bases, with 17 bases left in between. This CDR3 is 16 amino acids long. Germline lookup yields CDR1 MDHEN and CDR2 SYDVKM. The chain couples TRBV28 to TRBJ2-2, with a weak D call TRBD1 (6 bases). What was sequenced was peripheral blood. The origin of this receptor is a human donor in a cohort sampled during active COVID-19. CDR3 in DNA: TGTGCCAGCAGTGTCAACAGGGATTGGGGCACCGGGGAGCTGTTTTTT. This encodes CASSVNRDWGTGELFF.